This T cell receptor beta chain was observed in a study of blood T cell repertoires in COVID-19. This clone was picked up a small number of times. Authors' analysis steps: Amplification from reference gene primers served as the basis for estimated nucleated cell counts. The data were produced by immunoSEQ multiplex PCR, yet TCRdb's version contains in-frame clones alone and is incomplete. Clone size and V and J calls were adopted from that table, with D and trimming inferred from the DNA. The table shows 240,000 or so clones, with roughly 87% occurring only once. This CDR3 comprises 14 residues. The chain links TRBV21-1 to TRBJ2-7; TRBD1, the table's D call, was not compared with the DNA. TRBV21-1 has pseudogene status. The TCR originated in a man between 60 and 70 years old who had recovered from COVID-19. The sample comprised peripheral blood. CDR3 amino acids: CASSWRHFRGEQYV. CDR3 nucleotide sequence: TGTGCCAGCAGCTGGCGGCACTTTAGGGGAGAGCAGTACGTC.